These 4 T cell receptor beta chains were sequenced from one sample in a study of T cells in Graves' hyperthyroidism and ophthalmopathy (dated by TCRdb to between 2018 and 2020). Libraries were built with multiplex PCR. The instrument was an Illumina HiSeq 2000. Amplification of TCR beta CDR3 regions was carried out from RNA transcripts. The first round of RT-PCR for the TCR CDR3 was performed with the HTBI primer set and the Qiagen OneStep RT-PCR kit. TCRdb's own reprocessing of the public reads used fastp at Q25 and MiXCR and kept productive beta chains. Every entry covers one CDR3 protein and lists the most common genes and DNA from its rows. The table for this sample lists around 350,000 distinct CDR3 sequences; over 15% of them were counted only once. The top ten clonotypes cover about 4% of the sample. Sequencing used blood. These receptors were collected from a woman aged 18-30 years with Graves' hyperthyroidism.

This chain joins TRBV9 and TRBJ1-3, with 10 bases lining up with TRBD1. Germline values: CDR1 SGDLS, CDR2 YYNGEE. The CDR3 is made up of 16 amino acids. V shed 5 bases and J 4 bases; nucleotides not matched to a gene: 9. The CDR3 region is CASSDSGTGVGNTIYF. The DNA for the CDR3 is TGTGCCAGCAGTGATTCGGGGACAGGGGTCGGAAACACCATATATTTT.

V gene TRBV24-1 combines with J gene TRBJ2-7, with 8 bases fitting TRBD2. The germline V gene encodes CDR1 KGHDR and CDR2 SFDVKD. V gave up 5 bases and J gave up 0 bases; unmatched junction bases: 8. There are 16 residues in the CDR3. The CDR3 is CATSGPGLGSSYEQYF. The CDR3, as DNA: TGTGCCACCAGTGGTCCGGGACTAGGAAGCTCCTACGAGCAGTACTTC.

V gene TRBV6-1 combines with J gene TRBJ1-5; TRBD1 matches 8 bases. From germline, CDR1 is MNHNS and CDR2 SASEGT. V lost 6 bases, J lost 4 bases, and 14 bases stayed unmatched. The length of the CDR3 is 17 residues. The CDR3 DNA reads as TGTGCCAGCAGACCCGACAGGGGAGGATCGGCAAATCAGCCCCAGCATTTT. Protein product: CASRPDRGGSANQPQHF.

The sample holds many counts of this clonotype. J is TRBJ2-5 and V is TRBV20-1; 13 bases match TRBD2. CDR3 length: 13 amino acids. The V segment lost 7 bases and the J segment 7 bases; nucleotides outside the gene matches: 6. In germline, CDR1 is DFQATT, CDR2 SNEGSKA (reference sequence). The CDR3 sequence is CSVETSGGWTQYF. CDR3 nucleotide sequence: TGCAGTGTCGAGACTAGCGGGGGGTGGACCCAGTACTTC.